This TCR beta chain was retrieved from a study of immune evolution from preneoplasia to lung adenocarcinoma. Sequenced by immunoSEQ multiplex PCR; TCRdb stores in-frame clones only, minus some. The data contain under 3,500 clones, around 82% of them singletons. Germline V gives CDR1 LGHNA, CDR2 YNFKEQ. V lost 4 bases, J lost 6 bases, and 12 bases lay in between. The CDR3 runs to 13 residues. The chain employs TRBV4-2 and TRBJ1-1; TRBD1 might be the D (6 bases). This sequence originates from a donor at least 70 years old with lung adenocarcinoma. Sequencing was performed on FFPE adjacent normal lung tissue. CDR3 nucleotides: TGTGCCAGCAGCCGAGATGGGACATCTGAAGCTTTCTTT. It codes for CASSRDGTSEAFF.